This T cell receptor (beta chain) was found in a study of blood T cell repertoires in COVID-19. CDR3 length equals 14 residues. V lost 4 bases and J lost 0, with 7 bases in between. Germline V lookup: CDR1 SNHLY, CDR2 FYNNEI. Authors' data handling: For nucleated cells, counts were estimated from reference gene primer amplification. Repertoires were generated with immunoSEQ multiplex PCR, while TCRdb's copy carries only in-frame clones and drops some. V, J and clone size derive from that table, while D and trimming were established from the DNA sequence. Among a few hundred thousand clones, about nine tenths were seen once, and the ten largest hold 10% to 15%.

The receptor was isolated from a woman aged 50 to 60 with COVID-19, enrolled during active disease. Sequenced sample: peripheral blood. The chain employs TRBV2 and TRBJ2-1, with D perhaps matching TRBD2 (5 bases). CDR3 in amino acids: CASSGGSSYNEQFF. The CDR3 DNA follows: TGTGCCAGCAGTGGAGGGAGCTCCTACAATGAGCAGTTCTTC. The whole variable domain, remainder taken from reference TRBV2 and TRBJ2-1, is EPEVTQTPSHQVTQMGQEVILRCVPISNHLYFYWYRQILGQKVEFLVSFYNNEISEKSEIFDDQFSVERPDGSNFTLKIRSTKLEDSAMYFCASSGGSSYNEQFFGPGTRLTVL.